The 18 T cell receptor beta chains in this list originate from one sample, sequenced in a study of T cells in Graves' hyperthyroidism and ophthalmopathy. It was RNA transcripts that yielded the amplified TCR beta CDR3 regions. With the HTBI primer set, the TCR CDR3 went through a first round of RT-PCR. TCRdb independently ran MiXCR on the multiplex PCR reads; one entry per CDR3 protein. The sample holds fewer than 350,000 distinct CDR3 sequences, about 21% seen once. The sequencing input was blood. These receptors came from a woman in her 50s with Graves' hyperthyroidism.

The table lists this clonotype with many counts. The rearrangement links TRBV18 to TRBJ2-7; 9 nucleotides line up with TRBD1. CDR1 and CDR2 from the germline V gene are KGHSH and LQKENI. V dropped 3 bases and J dropped 1; count of bases not matched to a gene: 4. This CDR3 is built from 15 residues. CDR3 amino acids: CASSPDRGGSYEQYF. Written as DNA, the CDR3 is TGTGCCAGCTCACCCGACAGGGGGGGGTCCTACGAGCAGTACTTC.

This clonotype was detected a few times. This chain uses TRBV6-2 or TRBV6-3 with TRBJ2-1, with TRBD2 matching 13 bases. The CDR3 consists of 16 residues. Germline trimming cut 7 bases from V and 1 base from J; bases unmatched to any gene: 4. Germline V gene sequence: CDR1 MNHEY, CDR2 SVGEGT. The chain's CDR3 is CASTTSGGRSYNEQFF. The DNA for the CDR3 is TGTGCCAGCACGACTAGCGGGGGGAGGTCCTACAATGAGCAGTTCTTC.

The V call is TRBV20-1, the J call TRBJ2-7; 7 bases align to TRBD2. Germline assignment: CDR1 DFQATT and CDR2 SNEGSKA (reference sequence). This CDR3 spans 13 amino acids. V lost 3 bases, J lost 0 bases, and 2 bases stayed unmatched. The chain's CDR3 is CSASRGGSYEQYF. CDR3 bases: TGCAGTGCTAGTCGCGGGGGCTCCTACGAGCAGTACTTC.

Many counts were recorded for this clonotype. The chain recombines TRBV24-1 with TRBJ2-5; 11 bases fit TRBD2. The CDR3 is 16 amino acids. V lost 3 bases, J lost 1 base, and 3 bases stayed unmatched. Germline V gene data show CDR1 as KGHDR and CDR2 as SFDVKD. CDR3 protein: CATSDAGTSGQETQYF. CDR3 in DNA: TGTGCCACCAGTGATGCCGGGACTAGCGGCCAAGAGACCCAGTACTTC.

This clonotype was observed many times. This sequence joins TRBV12-3 or TRBV12-4 and TRBJ1-1, with D perhaps matching TRBD1 (6 bases). The CDR3 runs to 15 residues. Trimming removed 5 bases from V and 0 bases from J, with 13 bases in between. The CDR3 loop is CASSLGGSMNTEAFF. The CDR3 nucleotides read TGTGCCAGCAGTCTGGGGGGCAGCATGAACACTGAAGCTTTCTTT.

This chain connects TRBV5-1 to TRBJ2-7; D ambiguous. The V and J ends lost 4 bases and 2 bases respectively, with 10 bases between them. Germline CDR1 and CDR2: SGHRS and YFSETQ. This CDR3 comprises 13 residues. The DNA of the CDR3 is TGCGCCAGCAGCCCGACAATGGCCTACGAGCAGTACTTC. Residues: CASSPTMAYEQYF.

This clonotype was observed at least ten times. V gene TRBV28 combines with J gene TRBJ1-3; possible D gene TRBD1, 6 bases. Germline CDR1 and CDR2: MDHEN and SYDVKM. Trimming removed 1 base at V and 0 bases at J, with 10 bases between. The CDR3 has 16 amino acids. For the CDR3, the DNA is TGTGCCAGCAGTTTATCCGGACAGCGCTCTGGAAACACCATATATTTT. Protein: CASSLSGQRSGNTIYF.

The genes are TRBV6-6 and TRBJ2-4; D is uncertain. The length of the CDR3 is 11 residues. CDR1 MNHNY and CDR2 SVGAGI come from the germline V gene (reference sequence). Trimming stripped 0 bases from V and 9 bases from J, with 3 bases between. The chain's CDR3 is CASSYSGIQYF. The CDR3 DNA reads TGTGCCAGCAGTTACTCTGGCATTCAGTACTTC.

This chain connects TRBV28 to TRBJ1-6; D ambiguous. The V gene's germline CDR1 is MDHEN and CDR2 SYDVKM. The CDR3 consists of 16 residues. Trimming stripped 2 bases from V and 0 bases from J, with 8 bases between. The CDR3 is CASSLPGSSYNSPLHF. CDR3 sequence (DNA): TGTGCCAGCAGTTTACCCGGGAGCTCCTATAATTCACCCCTCCACTTT.

The V call is TRBV7-2, the J call TRBJ1-6; D gene ambiguous. CDR1 is SGHTA and CDR2 is FQGNSA in the germline V gene. V lost 1 base, J lost 6 bases, and 13 bases lay in between. The CDR3 covers 16 residues. The CDR3 DNA follows: TGTGCCAGCAGCTTAGGGGCAGGAACTTCTAATTCACCCCTCCACTTT. Its translation is CASSLGAGTSNSPLHF.

This clonotype was counted at least ten times. This rearrangement joins TRBV2 to TRBJ2-3; TRBD1 agrees at 10 bases. V dropped 7 bases and J dropped 4; count of bases not matched to a gene: 5. Germline values: CDR1 SNHLY, CDR2 FYNNEI. The CDR3 length is 14 residues. CDR3: CASMGQGFADTQYF. In DNA, the CDR3 is TGTGCCAGCATGGGACAGGGGTTCGCAGATACGCAGTATTTT.

The rearrangement uses TRBV11-3 and TRBJ2-2; 9 nucleotides line up with TRBD1. Germline V CDR1 and CDR2: SGHNT, YENEEA. This CDR3 region has 15 residues. After removal of 6 bases from V and 5 bases from J, the junction contained 7 bases not matched to a gene. The CDR3 reads CASSSGTGITGELFF. In DNA, the CDR3 is TGTGCCAGCAGTTCCGGGACAGGGATAACCGGGGAGCTGTTTTTT.

This clonotype was counted at least ten times. This chain joins TRBV28 and TRBJ1-3; D call uncertain. V was pared by 2 bases and J by 2 bases, with 7 bases between. Germline V gene lookup returns CDR1 MDHEN and CDR2 SYDVKM. CDR3 length equals 14 residues. The chain's CDR3 is CASSLPRAGNTIYF. For the CDR3, the DNA is TGTGCCAGCAGTTTACCCAGAGCTGGAAACACCATATATTTT.

As regards this clonotype: A much larger clone lies one base from this, so it may be a read error. The chain joins TRBV20-1 to TRBJ2-7, with 10 positions matching TRBD2. CDR3 length equals 18 residues. Germline values: CDR1 DFQATT, CDR2 SNEGSKA (reference sequence). The CDR3 here is CSARELRLAGGIEYVQYF. The CDR3 DNA sequence: TGCAGTGCTAGAGAACTCCGGTTAGCGGGAGGAATCGAGTACGTGCAGTACTTC.

This clonotype was observed a few times. The V call is TRBV5-1, the J call TRBJ2-7, with TRBD2 as a possible D gene (5 bases). V lost 4 bases and J lost 1, with 12 bases in between. Germline V gives CDR1 SGHRS, CDR2 YFSETQ. The CDR3 has 14 residues. The CDR3 spells CASSLGLNSYEQYF. The CDR3 nucleotides read TGCGCCAGCAGCCTCGGACTGAATTCCTACGAGCAGTACTTC.

This clonotype was seen only a few times. The V and J genes are TRBV9 and TRBJ2-2; D unclear. The CDR3 consists of 13 residues. CDR1 is SGDLS and CDR2 is YYNGEE in the germline V gene. V dropped 0 bases and J dropped 5 bases, with 5 bases sitting between them. CDR3 protein: CASSVASTGELFF. In nucleotides, the CDR3 is TGTGCCAGCAGCGTAGCTTCGACCGGGGAGCTGTTTTTT.

This sequence joins TRBV28 and TRBJ2-7, with D possibly being TRBD1 or TRBD2 (5 bases each). Germline lookup yields CDR1 MDHEN and CDR2 SYDVKM. Trimming took 6 bases from V and 0 from J, leaving 12 bases between them. CDR3 size: 14 residues. In DNA form, the CDR3 reads TGTGCCAGCAGGGGGGACCAACGCTCCTACGAGCAGTACTTC. Encoded protein: CASRGDQRSYEQYF.

This clonotype was counted at least ten times. This rearrangement joins TRBV6-1 to TRBJ2-2, with TRBD2 identical over 10 bases. V shed 5 bases, J shed 3 bases, and the junction held 9 bases outside the gene matches. Germline values: CDR1 MNHNS, CDR2 SASEGT. This CDR3 contains 17 residues. The DNA of the CDR3 is TGTGCCAGCAGTTATTCTAGCGGGAGCGGGTACACCGGGGAGCTGTTTTTT. Protein product: CASSYSSGSGYTGELFF.